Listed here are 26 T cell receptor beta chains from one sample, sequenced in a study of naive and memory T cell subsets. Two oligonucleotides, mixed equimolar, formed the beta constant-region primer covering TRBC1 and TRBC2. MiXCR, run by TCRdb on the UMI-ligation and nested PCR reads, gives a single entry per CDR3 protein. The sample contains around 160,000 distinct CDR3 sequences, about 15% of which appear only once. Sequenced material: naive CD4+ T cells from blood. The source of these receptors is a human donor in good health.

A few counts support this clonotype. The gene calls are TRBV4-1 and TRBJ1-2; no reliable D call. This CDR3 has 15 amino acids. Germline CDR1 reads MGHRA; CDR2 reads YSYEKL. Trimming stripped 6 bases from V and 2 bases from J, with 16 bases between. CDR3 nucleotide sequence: TGCGCCAGCAGTACAAAGGGTGGAGGGAACTATGGCTACACCTTC. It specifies CASSTKGGGNYGYTF.

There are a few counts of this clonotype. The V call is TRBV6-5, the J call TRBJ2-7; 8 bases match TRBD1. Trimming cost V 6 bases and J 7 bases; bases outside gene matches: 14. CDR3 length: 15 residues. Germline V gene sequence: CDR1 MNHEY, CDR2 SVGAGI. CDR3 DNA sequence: TGTGCCAGCAGATACCCAGCCGGGACAGGAGGGGAGCAGTACTTC. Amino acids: CASRYPAGTGGEQYF.

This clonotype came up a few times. CDR3 sequence: CASSGSAVGGRAQFF. CDR3 in DNA: TGTGCCAGTAGTGGTTCGGCGGTTGGCGGGAGGGCGCAGTTCTTC. The gene calls are TRBV19 and TRBJ2-1, with TRBD2 matching over 9 bases. The V segment lost 5 bases and the J segment 12 bases; nucleotides outside the gene matches: 14. This CDR3 is 15 amino acids long. The germline gives CDR1 LNHDA, CDR2 SQIVND (reference sequence).

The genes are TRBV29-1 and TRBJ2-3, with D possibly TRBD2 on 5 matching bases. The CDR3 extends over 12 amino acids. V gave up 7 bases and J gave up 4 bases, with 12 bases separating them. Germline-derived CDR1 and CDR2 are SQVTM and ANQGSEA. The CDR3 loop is CSAGGPADTQYF. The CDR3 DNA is TGCAGCGCCGGAGGTCCCGCAGATACGCAGTATTTT.

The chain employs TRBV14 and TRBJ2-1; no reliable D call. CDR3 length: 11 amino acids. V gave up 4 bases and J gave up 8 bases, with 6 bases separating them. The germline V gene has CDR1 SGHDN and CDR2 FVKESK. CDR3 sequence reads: CASSPGYEQFF. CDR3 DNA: TGTGCCAGCAGCCCCGGCTATGAGCAGTTCTTC.

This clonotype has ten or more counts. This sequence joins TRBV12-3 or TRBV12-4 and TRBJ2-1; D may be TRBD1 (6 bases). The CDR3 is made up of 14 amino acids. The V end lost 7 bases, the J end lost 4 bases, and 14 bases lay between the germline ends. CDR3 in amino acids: CASTRGEGYNEQFF. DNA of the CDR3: TGTGCCAGCACCAGGGGAGAGGGTTACAATGAGCAGTTCTTC.

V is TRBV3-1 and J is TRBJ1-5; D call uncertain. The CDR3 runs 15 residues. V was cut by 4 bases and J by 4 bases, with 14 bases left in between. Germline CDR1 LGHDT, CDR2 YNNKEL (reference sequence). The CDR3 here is CASSRGVSGNQPQHF. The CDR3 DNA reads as TGTGCCAGCAGCCGCGGAGTGTCCGGGAATCAGCCCCAGCATTTT.

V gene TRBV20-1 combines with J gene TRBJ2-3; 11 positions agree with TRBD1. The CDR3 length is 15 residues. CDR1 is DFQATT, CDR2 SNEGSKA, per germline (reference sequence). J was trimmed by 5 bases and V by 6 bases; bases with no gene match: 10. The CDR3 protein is CSAQKDRGRVDTQYF. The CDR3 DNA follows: TGCAGTGCACAGAAGGACAGGGGGCGCGTAGATACGCAGTATTTT.

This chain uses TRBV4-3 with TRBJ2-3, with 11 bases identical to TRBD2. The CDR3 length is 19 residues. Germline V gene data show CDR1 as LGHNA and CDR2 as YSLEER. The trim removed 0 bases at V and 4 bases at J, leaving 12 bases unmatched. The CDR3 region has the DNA TGCGCCAGCAGCCAAGAATACACTAGCGGGAGCTCCACACCAGATACGCAGTATTTT. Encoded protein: CASSQEYTSGSSTPDTQYF.

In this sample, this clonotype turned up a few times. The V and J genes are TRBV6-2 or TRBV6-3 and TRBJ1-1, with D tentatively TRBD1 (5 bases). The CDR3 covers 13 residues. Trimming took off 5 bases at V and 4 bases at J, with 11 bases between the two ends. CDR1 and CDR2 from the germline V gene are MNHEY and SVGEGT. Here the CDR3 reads CASSPDRPTEAFF. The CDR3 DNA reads TGTGCCAGCAGTCCCGACAGACCCACTGAAGCTTTCTTT.

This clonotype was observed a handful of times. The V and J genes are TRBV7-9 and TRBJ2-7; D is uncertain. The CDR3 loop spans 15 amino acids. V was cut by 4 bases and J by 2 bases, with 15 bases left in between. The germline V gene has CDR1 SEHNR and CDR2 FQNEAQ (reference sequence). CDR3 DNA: TGTGCCAGCAGCTCCCCCTTGGCAGCTACCTACGAGCAGTACTTC. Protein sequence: CASSSPLAATYEQYF. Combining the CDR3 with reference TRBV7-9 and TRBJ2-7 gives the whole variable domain DTGVSQNPRHKITKRGQNVTFRCDPISEHNRLYWYRQTLGQGPEFLTYFQNEAQLEKSRLLSDRFSAERPKGSFSTLEIQRTEQGDSAMYLCASSSPLAATYEQYFGPGTRLTVT.

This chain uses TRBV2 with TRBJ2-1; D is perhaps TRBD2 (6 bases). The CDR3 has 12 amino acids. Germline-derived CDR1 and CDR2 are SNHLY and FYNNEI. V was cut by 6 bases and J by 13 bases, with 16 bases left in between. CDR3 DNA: TGTGCCAGCAGGGAGGGACGTTTGGTACAGTTCTTC. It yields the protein CASREGRLVQFF.

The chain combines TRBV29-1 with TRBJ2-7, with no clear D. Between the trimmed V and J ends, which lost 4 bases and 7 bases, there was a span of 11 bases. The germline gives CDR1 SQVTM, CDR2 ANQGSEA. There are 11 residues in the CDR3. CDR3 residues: CSVASAKEQYF. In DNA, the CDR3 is TGCAGCGTTGCATCAGCGAAGGAGCAGTACTTC.

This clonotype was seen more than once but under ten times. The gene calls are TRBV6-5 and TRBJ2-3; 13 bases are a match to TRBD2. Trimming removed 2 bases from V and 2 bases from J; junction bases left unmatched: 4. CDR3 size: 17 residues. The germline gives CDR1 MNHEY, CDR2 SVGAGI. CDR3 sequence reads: CASSYLLAGGATDTQYF. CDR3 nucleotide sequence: TGTGCCAGCAGTTACCTACTAGCGGGAGGGGCCACAGATACGCAGTATTTT.

Written as DNA, the CDR3 is TGTGCCATCAGTGACTTCGGAGGGGCGAACGAGCAGTACTTC. As protein: CAISDFGGANEQYF. The rearrangement uses TRBV10-3 and TRBJ2-7; possible D gene TRBD2, 6 bases. The germline CDR1 and CDR2 sequences are ENHRY and SYGVKD. With 3 bases removed from V and 5 bases from J, the gap between germline ends came to 14 bases. The CDR3 is made up of 14 amino acids.

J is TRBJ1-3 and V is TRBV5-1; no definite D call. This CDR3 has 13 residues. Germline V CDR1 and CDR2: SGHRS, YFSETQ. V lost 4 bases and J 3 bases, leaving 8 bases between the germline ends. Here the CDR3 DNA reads TGCGCCAGCAGCAAGGCCCTTGGAAACACCATATATTTT. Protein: CASSKALGNTIYF.

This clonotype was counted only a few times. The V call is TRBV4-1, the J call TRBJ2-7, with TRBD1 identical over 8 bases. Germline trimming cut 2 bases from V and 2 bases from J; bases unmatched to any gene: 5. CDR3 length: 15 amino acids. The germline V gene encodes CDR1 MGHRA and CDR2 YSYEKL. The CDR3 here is CASSQPGTGAYEQYF. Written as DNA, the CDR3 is TGCGCCAGCAGCCAACCAGGGACAGGAGCCTACGAGCAGTACTTC.

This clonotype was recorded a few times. CDR3 sequence: CSAGHGNGELFF. The CDR3 region has the DNA TGCAGCGCGGGACACGGGAATGGGGAGCTGTTTTTT. The chain has TRBV29-1 and TRBJ2-2; perhaps TRBD1 as D (6 bases). The CDR3 is made up of 12 amino acids. V gave up 7 bases and J gave up 8 bases, with 14 bases separating them. Germline CDR1 is SQVTM and CDR2 is ANQGSEA.

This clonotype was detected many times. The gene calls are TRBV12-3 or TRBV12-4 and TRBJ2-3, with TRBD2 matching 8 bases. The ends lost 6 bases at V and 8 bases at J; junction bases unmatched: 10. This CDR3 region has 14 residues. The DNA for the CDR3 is TGTGCCAGCAGGGCTCCAGCGGGAGTGGGTACGCAGTATTTT. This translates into CASRAPAGVGTQYF.

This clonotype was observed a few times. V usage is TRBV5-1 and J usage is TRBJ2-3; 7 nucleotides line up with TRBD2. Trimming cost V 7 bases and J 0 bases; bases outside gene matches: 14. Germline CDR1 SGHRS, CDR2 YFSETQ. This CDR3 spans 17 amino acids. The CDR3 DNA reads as TGCGCCAGCCACAACAGAGCGAGCGGGACTAGCACAGATACGCAGTATTTT. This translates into CASHNRASGTSTDTQYF.

CDR3 nucleotides: TGTGCCAGCAGTTTATTATCCAGGGATCCTAAAAACATTCAGTACTTC. It encodes CASSLLSRDPKNIQYF. The J gene is TRBJ2-4, the V gene TRBV28; D might be TRBD1 (5 bases). In germline, CDR1 is MDHEN, CDR2 SYDVKM. There are 16 residues in the CDR3. Trimming shortened V by 1 base and J by 4 bases, and 14 bases separated the two germline ends. Supplemented by reference TRBV28 and TRBJ2-4, the full variable domain reads DVKVTQSSRYLVKRTGEKVFLECVQDMDHENMFWYRQDPGLGLRLIYFSYDVKMKEKGDIPEGYSVSREKKERFSLILESASTNQTSMYLCASSLLSRDPKNIQYFGAGTRLSVL.

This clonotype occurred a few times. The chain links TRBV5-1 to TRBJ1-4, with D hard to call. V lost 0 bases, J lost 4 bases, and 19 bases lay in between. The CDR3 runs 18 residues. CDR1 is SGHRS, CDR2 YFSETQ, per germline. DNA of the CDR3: TGCGCCAGCAGCTTGGTTGGATTGGCAGGAGCCGATAATGAAAAACTGTTTTTT. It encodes CASSLVGLAGADNEKLFF.

The CDR3 here is CASSLRTSGRSSNEQFF. The CDR3 nucleotides are TGTGCCAGCAGCCTCAGGACTAGCGGGAGGAGCTCCAATGAGCAGTTCTTC. The V call is TRBV14, the J call TRBJ2-1; the match to TRBD2 covers 14 bases. The trim removed 4 bases at V and 6 bases at J, leaving 8 bases unmatched. The CDR3 has 17 residues. CDR1 is SGHDN, CDR2 FVKESK, per germline.

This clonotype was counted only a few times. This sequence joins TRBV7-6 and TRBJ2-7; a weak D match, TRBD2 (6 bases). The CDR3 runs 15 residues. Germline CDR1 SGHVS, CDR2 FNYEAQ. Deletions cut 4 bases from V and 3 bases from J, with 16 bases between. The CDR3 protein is CASSSMSGEVYEQYF. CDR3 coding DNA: TGTGCCAGCAGCTCTATGTCGGGGGAGGTCTACGAGCAGTACTTC. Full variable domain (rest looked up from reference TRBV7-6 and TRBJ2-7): GAGVSQSPRYKVTKRGQDVALRCDPISGHVSLYWYRQALGQGPEFLTYFNYEAQQDKSGLPNDRFSAERPEGSISTLTIQRTEQRDSAMYRCASSSMSGEVYEQYFGPGTRLTVT.

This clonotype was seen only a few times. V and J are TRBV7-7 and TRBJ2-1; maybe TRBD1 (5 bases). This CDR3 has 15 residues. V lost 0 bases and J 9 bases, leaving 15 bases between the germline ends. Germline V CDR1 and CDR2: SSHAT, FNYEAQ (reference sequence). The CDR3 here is CASSLASGRDGEQFF. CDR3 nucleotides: TGTGCCAGCAGCTTAGCGTCAGGCAGGGATGGTGAGCAGTTCTTC. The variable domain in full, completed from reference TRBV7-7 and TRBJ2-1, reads GAGVSQSPRYKVTKRGQDVTLRCDPISSHATLYWYQQALGQGPEFLTYFNYEAQPDKSGLPSDRFSAERPEGSISTLTIQRTEQRDSAMYRCASSLASGRDGEQFFGPGTRLTVL.

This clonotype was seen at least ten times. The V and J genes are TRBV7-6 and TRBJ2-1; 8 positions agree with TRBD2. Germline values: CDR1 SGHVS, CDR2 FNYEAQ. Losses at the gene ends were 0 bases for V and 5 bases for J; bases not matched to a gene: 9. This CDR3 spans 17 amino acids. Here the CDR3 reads CASSLALAGDRNNEQFF. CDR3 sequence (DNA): TGTGCCAGCAGCTTAGCGCTAGCGGGCGACCGAAACAATGAGCAGTTCTTC.